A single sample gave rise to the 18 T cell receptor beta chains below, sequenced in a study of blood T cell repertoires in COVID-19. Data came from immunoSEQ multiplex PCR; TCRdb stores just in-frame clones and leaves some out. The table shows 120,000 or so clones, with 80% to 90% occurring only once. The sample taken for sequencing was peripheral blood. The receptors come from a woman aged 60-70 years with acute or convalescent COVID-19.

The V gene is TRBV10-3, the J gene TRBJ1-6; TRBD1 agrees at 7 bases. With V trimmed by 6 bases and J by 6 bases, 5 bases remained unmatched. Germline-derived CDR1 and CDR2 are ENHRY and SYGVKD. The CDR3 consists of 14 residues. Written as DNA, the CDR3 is TGTGCCATCAGCCTAGGACAGGTTAATTCACCCCTCCACTTT. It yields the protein CAISLGQVNSPLHF.

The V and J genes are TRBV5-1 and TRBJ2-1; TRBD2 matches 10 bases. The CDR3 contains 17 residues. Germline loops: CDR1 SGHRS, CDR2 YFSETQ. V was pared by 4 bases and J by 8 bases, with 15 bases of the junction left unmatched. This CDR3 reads CASSIVSLAGAGDEQFF. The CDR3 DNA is TGCGCCAGCAGCATCGTATCCCTAGCGGGAGCGGGGGATGAGCAGTTCTTC.

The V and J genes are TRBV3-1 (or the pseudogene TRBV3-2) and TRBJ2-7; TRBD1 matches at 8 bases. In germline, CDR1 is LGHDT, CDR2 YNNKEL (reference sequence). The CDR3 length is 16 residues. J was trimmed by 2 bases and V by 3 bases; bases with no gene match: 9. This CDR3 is CASSHSGTGVAYEQYF. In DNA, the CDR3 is TGTGCCAGCAGCCACTCCGGGACAGGTGTGGCCTACGAGCAGTACTTC.

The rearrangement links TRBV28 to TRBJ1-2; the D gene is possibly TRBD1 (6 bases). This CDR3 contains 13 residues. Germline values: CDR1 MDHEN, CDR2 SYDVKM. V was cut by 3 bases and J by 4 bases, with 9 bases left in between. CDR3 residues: CASSFGRGYGYTF. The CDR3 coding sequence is TGTGCCAGCAGTTTCGGCAGGGGCTATGGCTACACCTTC.

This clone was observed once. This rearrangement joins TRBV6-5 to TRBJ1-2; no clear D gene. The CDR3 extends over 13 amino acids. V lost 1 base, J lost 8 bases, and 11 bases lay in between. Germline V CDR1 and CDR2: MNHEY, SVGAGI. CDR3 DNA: TGTGCCAGCAGTTACTATGGAGCGGACGGCTACACCTTC. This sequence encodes CASSYYGADGYTF.

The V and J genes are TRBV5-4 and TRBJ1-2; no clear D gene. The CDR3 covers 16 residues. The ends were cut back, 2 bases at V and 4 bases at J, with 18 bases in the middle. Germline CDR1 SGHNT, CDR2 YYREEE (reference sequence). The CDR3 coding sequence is TGTGCCAGCAGCTTACCGGGCCCGGCAACTAGCTATGGCTACACCTTC. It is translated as CASSLPGPATSYGYTF.

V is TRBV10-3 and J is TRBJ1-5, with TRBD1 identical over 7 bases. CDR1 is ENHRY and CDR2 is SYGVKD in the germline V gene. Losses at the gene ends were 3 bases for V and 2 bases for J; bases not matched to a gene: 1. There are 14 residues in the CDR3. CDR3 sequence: CAISEDRGNQPQHF. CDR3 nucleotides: TGTGCCATCAGTGAAGACAGGGGCAATCAGCCCCAGCATTTT.

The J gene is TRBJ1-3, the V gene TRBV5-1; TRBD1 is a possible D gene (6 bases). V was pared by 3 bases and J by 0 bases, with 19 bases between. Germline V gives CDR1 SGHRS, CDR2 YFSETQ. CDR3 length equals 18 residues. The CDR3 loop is CASSSGTRTTGSGNTIYF. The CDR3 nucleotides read TGCGCCAGCAGCTCCGGGACACGCACCACAGGCTCTGGAAACACCATATATTTT.

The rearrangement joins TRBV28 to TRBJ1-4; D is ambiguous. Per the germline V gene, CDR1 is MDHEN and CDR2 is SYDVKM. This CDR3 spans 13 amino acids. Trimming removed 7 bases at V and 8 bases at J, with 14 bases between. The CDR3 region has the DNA TGTGCCAGCATGGGAGGGATGAGGGAAAAACTGTTTTTT. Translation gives CASMGGMREKLFF.

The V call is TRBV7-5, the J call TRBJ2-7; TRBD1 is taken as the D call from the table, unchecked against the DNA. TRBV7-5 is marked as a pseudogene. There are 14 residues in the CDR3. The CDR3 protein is CASGGTPCSYEQYV. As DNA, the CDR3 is TGTGCCAGTGGGGGCACTCCCTGCTCCTACGAGCAGTACGTC.

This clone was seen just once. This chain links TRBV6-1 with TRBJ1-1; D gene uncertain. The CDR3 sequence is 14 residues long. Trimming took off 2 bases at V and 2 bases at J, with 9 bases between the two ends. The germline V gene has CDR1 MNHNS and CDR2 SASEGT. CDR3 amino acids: CASSEQYRNTEAFF. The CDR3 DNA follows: TGTGCCAGCAGTGAACAATACAGAAACACTGAAGCTTTCTTT.

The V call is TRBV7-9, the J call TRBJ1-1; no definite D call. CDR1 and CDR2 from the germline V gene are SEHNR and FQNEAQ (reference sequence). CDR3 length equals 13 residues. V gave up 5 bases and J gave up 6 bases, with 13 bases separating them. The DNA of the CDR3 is TGTGCCAGCAGCGCCACCCGAGGAGCTGAAGCTTTCTTT. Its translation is CASSATRGAEAFF.

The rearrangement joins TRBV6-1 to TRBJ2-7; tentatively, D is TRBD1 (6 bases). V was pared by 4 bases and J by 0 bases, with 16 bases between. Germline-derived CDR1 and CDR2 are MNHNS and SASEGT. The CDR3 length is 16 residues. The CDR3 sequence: CASSGGRGGLSYEQYV. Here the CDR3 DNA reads TGTGCCAGCAGTGGGGGGCGTGGGGGTCTCTCCTACGAGCAGTACGTC.

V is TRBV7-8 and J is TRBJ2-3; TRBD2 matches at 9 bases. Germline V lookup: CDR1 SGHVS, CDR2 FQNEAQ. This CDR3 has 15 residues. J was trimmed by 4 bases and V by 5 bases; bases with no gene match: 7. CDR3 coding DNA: TGTGCCAGCAGCCGTAGCGGGAGCAAGCCAGATACGCAGTATTTT. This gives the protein CASSRSGSKPDTQYF.

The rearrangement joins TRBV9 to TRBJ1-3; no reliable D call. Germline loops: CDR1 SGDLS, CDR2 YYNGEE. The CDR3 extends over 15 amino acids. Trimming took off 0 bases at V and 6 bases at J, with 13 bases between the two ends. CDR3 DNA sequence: TGTGCCAGCAGCGTAGACCAGAGTACTATAAACACCATATATTTT. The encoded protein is CASSVDQSTINTIYF.

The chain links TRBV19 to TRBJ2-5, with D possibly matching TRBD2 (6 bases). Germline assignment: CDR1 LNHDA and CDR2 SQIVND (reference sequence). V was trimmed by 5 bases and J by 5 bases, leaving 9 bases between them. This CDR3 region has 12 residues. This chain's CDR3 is CASSGGRETQYF. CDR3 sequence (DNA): TGTGCCAGTAGTGGTGGGAGGGAGACCCAGTACTTC. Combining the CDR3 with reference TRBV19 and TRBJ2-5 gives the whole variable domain DGGITQSPKYLFRKEGQNVTLSCEQNLNHDAMYWYRQDPGQGLRLIYYSQIVNDFQKGDIAEGYSVSREKKESFPLTVTSAQKNPTAFYLCASSGGRETQYFGPGTRLLVL.

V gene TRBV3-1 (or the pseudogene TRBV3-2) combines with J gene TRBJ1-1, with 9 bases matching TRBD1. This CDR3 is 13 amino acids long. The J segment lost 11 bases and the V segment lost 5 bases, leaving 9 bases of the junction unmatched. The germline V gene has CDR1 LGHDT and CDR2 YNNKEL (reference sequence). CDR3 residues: CASSRTGTGNAFF. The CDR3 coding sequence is TGTGCCAGCAGCAGAACCGGGACAGGGAACGCTTTCTTT.

CDR3 sequence: CASSPVGVRTGELFF. DNA of the CDR3: TGTGCCAGCAGCCCGGTCGGTGTCCGTACCGGGGAGCTGTTTTTT. The chain carries TRBV3-1 (or the pseudogene TRBV3-2) and TRBJ2-2; D not certain. CDR3 size: 15 residues. The V gene's germline CDR1 is LGHDT and CDR2 YNNKEL (reference sequence). Trimming took off 4 bases at V and 5 bases at J, with 14 bases between the two ends.